This T cell receptor (beta chain) comes out of a study of shared clonotypes between healthy human individuals. The method was immunoSEQ multiplex PCR; TCRdb's version includes in-frame clones alone and lacks a portion of them. In the table there are around 1,000,000 clones, around 77% of which are singletons. This CDR3 comprises 14 residues. V dropped 5 bases and J dropped 0 bases, with 7 bases sitting between them. From germline, CDR1 is SEHNR and CDR2 FQNEAQ (reference sequence). The chain has TRBV7-9 and TRBJ1-4; D might be TRBD1 (5 bases). This receptor was taken from a man between 18 and 29 years old in good health. Some clones in this sample may be carry-over from other donors' samples. Sequenced input: memory CD4+ T cells from PBMCs. Indicated subset: CD45RA-negative fraction. Here the CDR3 reads CASSGGATNEKLFF. For the CDR3, the DNA is TGTGCCAGCAGCGGGGGGGCAACTAATGAAAAACTGTTTTTT.